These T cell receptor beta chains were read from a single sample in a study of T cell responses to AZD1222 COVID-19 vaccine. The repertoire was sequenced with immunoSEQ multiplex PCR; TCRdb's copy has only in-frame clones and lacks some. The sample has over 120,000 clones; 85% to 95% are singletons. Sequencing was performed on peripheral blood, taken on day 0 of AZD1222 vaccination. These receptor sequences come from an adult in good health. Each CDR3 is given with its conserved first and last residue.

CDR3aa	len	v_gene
CASSRASNTEAFF	13	TRBV4-1
CASSTPAAYTEAFF	14	TRBV7-2
CASSSLATYEQYF	13	TRBV5-5
CASMLSGVNYGYTF	14	TRBV28
CASLSYYGYTF	11	TRBV28
CASSLGTPAEAFF	13	TRBV12-3/TRBV12-4
CASSLMGRAFF	11	TRBV12-3/TRBV12-4
CASSIGGTGNSPLHF	15	TRBV19
CASRVGVGNQPQHF	14	TRBV27
CASSLAGTSYNSPLHF	16	TRBV28
CASSDRANTEAFF	13	TRBV6-6
CASNWGGRGAFF	12	TRBV12-3/TRBV12-4
CASSPFWDRVNQPQHF	16	TRBV18
CASSGGPNNEQFF	13	TRBV6-6
CASSSGGNQETQYF	14	TRBV6-5
CASSRTGQMNTEAFF	15	TRBV4-1
CTSSQHQPQHF	11	TRBV1
CASLGTPSTGELFF	14	TRBV6-5
CASSSSGRDANYGYTF	16	TRBV19
CAWSPLGGGATRYPYEQYF	19	TRBV30
CASSPEGASNQPQHF	15	TRBV18
CASSLSSYNEQFF	13	TRBV19
CASSPRGLARNEQFF	15	TRBV7-9
CASSPQGQGADSPLHF	16	TRBV3-1/TRBV3-2
CASSLGPRTPLGYTF	15	TRBV7-9
CASSRTRGGGVYGYTF	16	TRBV3-1/TRBV3-2
CASSFTGVKETQYF	14	TRBV5-6
CASSLMSSGGLTDTQYF	17	TRBV11-2
CASSQHHRDRGGGYTF	16	TRBV4-1
CASTAFGANVLTF	13	TRBV2
CASSQGGQGTEAFF	14	TRBV3-1/TRBV3-2
CASRTRGGLNTEAFF	15	TRBV13
CASSPIPAGGDTEAFF	16	TRBV27
CASSRQEGEETQYF	14	TRBV5-4
CASRPRAGNTIYF	13	TRBV12-3/TRBV12-4
CASSPWDIMIEREQFF	16	TRBV27
CASSPTGVSNQPQHF	15	TRBV18
CATSRAAGDGYTF	13	TRBV15
CASSQDLASGGAPTDTQYF	19	TRBV4-3
CASSQVIYEQYF	12	TRBV12-3/TRBV12-4
CASSQGPDGPNEQFF	15	TRBV19
CASSSSGGADEQFF	14	TRBV7-3
CASSAGGYGYTF	12	TRBV2
CAIRSGSGGTGELFF	15	TRBV10-3
CAISVQSSYNEQFF	14	TRBV10-3
CASSYRQDTEAFF	13	TRBV7-9
CASSFLKDTF	10	TRBV7-9
CASSIVPSDTQYF	13	TRBV19
CASSLTGSYTEAFF	14	TRBV3-1/TRBV3-2
CASSSYRGTGELFF	14	TRBV7-6
CASRVSNTGELFF	13	TRBV28
CASSRAQGLTEAFF	14	TRBV19
CASSSAYEQYF	11	TRBV6-5
CASSSQGRGDGYTF	14	TRBV7-9